The source of this TCR beta chain is a study of blood T cell repertoires in COVID-19. The wider study: Donors in the United States, Italy and Spain gave samples during acute or convalescent COVID-19. Nucleic acid was either cDNA or gDNA, and it came from T cells, B-cell-depleted T cells, or PBMCs.

This CDR3 region has 12 residues. V was clipped by 10 bases and J by 9 bases, with 15 bases between them. Looked up from germline, CDR1 is KGHDR and CDR2 is SFDVKD. Methods used by the authors: Estimated nucleated cell counts came from reference gene primer amplification. The assay was immunoSEQ multiplex PCR, and TCRdb's table has in-frame clones only and misses some. Clone size and the V and J calls come from that table; the DNA yielded D and trimming. Of over 250,000 clones in the sample, approximately 90% are singletons; the top ten hold roughly 6.1%. The rearrangement joins TRBV24-1 to TRBJ2-1; possibly TRBD2 for D (5 bases). This clonotype was sampled from a woman aged 45-60 years with COVID-19, enrolled during active disease. Sequenced sample: peripheral blood. The CDR3 nucleotides are TGTGCCACTTCTAAAACTAGTTCTGAGCAGTTCTTC. It specifies CATSKTSSEQFF.